The clone carrying this T cell receptor beta chain was detected many times. In germline, CDR1 is SEHNR, CDR2 FQNEAQ (reference sequence). The CDR3 has 18 amino acids. V lost 8 bases, J lost 4 bases, and 15 bases stayed unmatched. The entry originates in a study of T cell repertoires in cytomegalovirus infection. Study-level information: Public TCR beta signatures marked donors with CMV infection and the matching HLA.

TCRdb re-called the reads through MiXCR, storing one row per CDR3 protein. The sample comprises some 200,000 distinct CDR3 sequences, nearly 9.5% of which are singletons, and roughly 5% rests with the top ten. The clonotype was recovered from a human donor in good health (CMV status not recorded). Some clones in this sample may be carry-over from other donors' samples. The chain uses TRBV7-9 and TRBJ1-4, with TRBD1 matching 11 bases. The source material was PBMCs. The chain's CDR3 is CASGSPRDRGFSNEKLFF. For the CDR3, the DNA is TGTGCCAGCGGCTCCCCCCGGGACAGGGGGTTTAGTAATGAAAAACTGTTTTTT.